This TCR beta chain was profiled in a study of blood T cell repertoires in COVID-19. About the research overall: Sites in the United States, Italy and Spain provided acute and convalescent COVID-19 samples. In each case, the material was cDNA or gDNA derived from T cells, B-cell-depleted T cells, or PBMCs.

In the authors' workflow: From reference gene primer amplification, estimates of nucleated cell counts were derived. Generated by immunoSEQ multiplex PCR, the TCRdb table keeps only in-frame clones and is missing some. V and J calls and clone size come straight from that table; D and trimming were deduced from the DNA. The sample lists 120,000 or so clones, around four fifths seen once, with just under 25% in the top ten. The ends lost 4 bases at V and 1 base at J; junction bases unmatched: 6. CDR1 is SGHKS and CDR2 is YYEKEE in the germline V gene (reference sequence). This CDR3 has 17 amino acids. Source material: peripheral blood. The receptor was derived from a human donor in a cohort sampled during active COVID-19. This chain connects TRBV5-5 to TRBJ2-2; 11 bases are shared with TRBD2. CDR3 nucleotide sequence: TGTGCCAGCAGCCTCATCACTAGCGGGGGGAACACCGGGGAGCTGTTTTTT. Translation gives CASSLITSGGNTGELFF.